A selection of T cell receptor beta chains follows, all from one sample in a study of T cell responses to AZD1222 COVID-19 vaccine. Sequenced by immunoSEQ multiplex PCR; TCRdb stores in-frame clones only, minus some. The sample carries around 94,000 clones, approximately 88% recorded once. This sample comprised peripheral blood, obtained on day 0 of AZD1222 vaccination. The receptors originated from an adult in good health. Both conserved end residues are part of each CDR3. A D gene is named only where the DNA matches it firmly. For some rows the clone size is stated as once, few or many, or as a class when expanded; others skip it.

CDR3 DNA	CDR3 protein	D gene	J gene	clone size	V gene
TGTGCCAGCAGCCAAGGGTGGCAGGGTTTTTACGAGCAGTACTTC	CASSQGWQGFYEQYF	.	TRBJ2-7	.	TRBV3-1/TRBV3-2
TGTGCCAGCAGCCGGACACAAGCTCTTTCACCCCTCCACTTT	CASSRTQALSPLHF	.	TRBJ1-6	.	TRBV7-9
TGCGCCAGCAGCCCCCAGGGGAACACTGAAGCTTTCTTT	CASSPQGNTEAFF	.	TRBJ1-1	once	TRBV5-1
TGTGCCAGCAGTTATCCGGGCTATGGCTACACCTTC	CASSYPGYGYTF	.	TRBJ1-2	.	TRBV6-2/TRBV6-3
TGTGCCAGCAGCCAAGCGGTGGACCTTTCGCCCCTCCACTTT	CASSQAVDLSPLHF	.	TRBJ1-6	.	TRBV4-2
TGTGCCACTCGACAGGGGGAGACGGAGACCCAGTACTTC	CATRQGETETQYF	TRBD1	TRBJ2-5	.	TRBV28
TGTGCCAGCAGTCCTCACGGCACGAGCAATCAGCCCCAGCATTTT	CASSPHGTSNQPQHF	.	TRBJ1-5	once	TRBV6-5
TGTGCCAGCAGCAAAGTAGCCAGGGGCTATGGCTACACCTTC	CASSKVARGYGYTF	.	TRBJ1-2	.	TRBV21-1
TGTGCCAGCAGGGGGACAGGGGTAACACCCCTCCACTTT	CASRGTGVTPLHF	TRBD1	TRBJ1-6	.	TRBV13
TGTGCCAGTAGTAGTCCTAGCGGGGGGCCCATTTACGCCACAGATACGCAGTATTTT	CASSSPSGGPIYATDTQYF	TRBD2	TRBJ2-3	.	TRBV19
TGTGCCAGCAGCCCGCGGACAGGACACAATTCACCCCTCCACTTT	CASSPRTGHNSPLHF	TRBD1	TRBJ1-6	.	TRBV7-2
TGTGCCTGGAGTGTAGGGGCGACAGGGGGCTCATCCCAGCATTTT	CAWSVGATGGSSQHF	TRBD1	TRBJ1-5	.	TRBV30
TGTGCCAGTAGTATTCAGGGGAACACTGAAGCTTTCTTT	CASSIQGNTEAFF	.	TRBJ1-1	.	TRBV19
TGTGCCAGCAGCTCACCTGATAAACGGGTCCACGAGCAGTACTTC	CASSSPDKRVHEQYF	.	TRBJ2-7	.	TRBV7-8
TGTGCCAGCAGCTTGGCCGGGACTAAAGAGACCCAGTACTTC	CASSLAGTKETQYF	TRBD2	TRBJ2-5	.	TRBV5-4
TGTGCCAGCAGTGAGAGCAATCAGCCCCAGCATTTT	CASSESNQPQHF	.	TRBJ1-5	.	TRBV2
TGTGCCAGCAGCTTAGGCCGGACAGGGTTCCTCGACGAGCAGTACTTC	CASSLGRTGFLDEQYF	TRBD1	TRBJ2-7	once	TRBV13
TGTGCCAGCAACTCCAGACTAGAGGGCACAGATACGCAGTATTTT	CASNSRLEGTDTQYF	.	TRBJ2-3	.	TRBV5-4
TGTGCCATCAGAACAAACCGACAGGGCACCTATGGCTACACCTTC	CAIRTNRQGTYGYTF	TRBD1	TRBJ1-2	.	TRBV10-3
TGTGCCAGCAGTCTGTACAGGACCACCTTGAACACTGAAGCTTTCTTT	CASSLYRTTLNTEAFF	.	TRBJ1-1	.	TRBV5-4
TGTGCCAGCACCCAATTTCGGGGCCTTAACACCGGGGAGCTGTTTTTT	CASTQFRGLNTGELFF	.	TRBJ2-2	.	TRBV28
TGTGCCAGCAGTTTATCCGGGGACACTGAAGCTTTCTTT	CASSLSGDTEAFF	.	TRBJ1-1	.	TRBV27
TGTGCCAGCAGCTTTACAATGAACACTGAAGCTTTCTTT	CASSFTMNTEAFF	.	TRBJ1-1	.	TRBV11-3
TGTGCCAGCAGTCAGGAGACAGGGGCTAATTCACCCCTCCACTTT	CASSQETGANSPLHF	TRBD1	TRBJ1-6	.	TRBV6-5
TGTGCCAGTAGTGCGATGATCTCAGGAAATCAGCCCCAGCATTTT	CASSAMISGNQPQHF	.	TRBJ1-5	.	TRBV19
TGTGCCAGCCTGTACAGGGGAGTTAATGAAAAACTGTTTTTT	CASLYRGVNEKLFF	TRBD1	TRBJ1-4	.	TRBV19
TGCAGTGCTAGTTTAGACAGGGGATATCAGCCCCAGCATTTT	CSASLDRGYQPQHF	TRBD1	TRBJ1-5	few	TRBV20-1
TGTGCCACCAGTGATAAATTCGGGAGGGGAGACAATCAGCCCCAGCATTTT	CATSDKFGRGDNQPQHF	.	TRBJ1-5	.	TRBV24-1
TGTGCCATCGCATCCCTGAGCTCCTACGAGCAGTACTTC	CAIASLSSYEQYF	.	TRBJ2-7	.	TRBV27
TGTGCCAGCAGCTTTGCCGGGGAGCTGTTTTTT	CASSFAGELFF	.	TRBJ2-2	few	TRBV7-3
TGTGCCAGCAGTTCGGGGGGGTGGGACCCTAAGATGTTT	CASSSGGWDPKMF	TRBD2	TRBJ2-3	.	TRBV12-3/TRBV12-4
TGTGCCAGCAGCCCGGACAGGGGGCGATCTGAAGCTTTCTTT	CASSPDRGRSEAFF	TRBD1	TRBJ1-1	.	TRBV7-2
TGCGCCAGCAGCTTGGGTTCCGGCTACACCTTC	CASSLGSGYTF	.	TRBJ1-2	.	TRBV5-1